A single sample gave rise to the 3 T cell receptor beta chains below, sequenced in a study of T cells expressing NK-cell markers. Each CDR3 protein gets one entry in TCRdb, which reprocessed the 5' RACE reads and gives no DNA. This sample's table has approximately 550,000 distinct CDR3 sequences. The sequenced sample was blood T cells: a sorted CD56 or NKG2C T cell subset, CD4+ or CD8+ T cells, or bulk PBMC T cells (not recorded which). Every receptor here comes from a man younger than 35 in good health.

The CDR3 is CASSMGTASHEQYF. V usage is TRBV27 and J usage is TRBJ2-7; TCRdb gives TRBD1 as the D gene, but with no DNA this cannot be confirmed. Germline CDR1 reads MNHEY; CDR2 reads SMNVEV (reference sequence). The CDR3 length is 14 residues.

This rearrangement joins TRBV5-6 to TRBJ2-4. The CDR3 covers 14 residues. Germline V CDR1 and CDR2: SGHDT, YYEEEE. CDR3 sequence reads: CASSLELDQNIQYF.

The V and J genes are TRBV20-1 and TRBJ1-1; no DNA is available, so the TRBD1 call from TCRdb remains unchecked. CDR3 length: 18 amino acids. The germline V gene encodes CDR1 DFQATT and CDR2 SNEGSKA (reference sequence). The CDR3 region is CSARDWSGRGLRNTEAFF.